This section outlines one TCR beta chain sequence together with its context. Its cognate antigen is unknown. Focal radiation with ipilimumab CTLA-4 blockade was given to patients with chemo-refractory metastatic non-small-cell lung cancer. TCRdb's copy holds only in-frame clones and misses some; the assay was immunoSEQ multiplex PCR. The sample has about 50,000 clones, around four fifths seen once. The sample is drawn from a study of radiotherapy plus CTLA-4 blockade in lung cancer. Study-level results: Clones derived from tumor TCRs expanded in blood after radiotherapy plus ipilimumab. The best prediction of response reportedly came from early blood T cell clone dynamics, with interferon-beta.

CDR1 and CDR2 from the germline V gene are SGDLS and YYNGEE. This CDR3 spans 15 amino acids. The ends were cut back, 3 bases at V and 0 bases at J, with 10 bases in the middle. The origin of this receptor is a human donor with non-small cell lung cancer whose response to radiotherapy plus ipilimumab could not be evaluated. Sequencing was performed on peripheral blood, taken from a patient treated with radiotherapy plus ipilimumab. The genes are TRBV9 and TRBJ2-1; weak D call: TRBD1 (6 bases). The CDR3 here is CASSERGNSYNEQFF. CDR3 coding DNA: TGTGCCAGCAGCGAAAGGGGGAACTCCTACAATGAGCAGTTCTTC.